What follows are 15 T cell receptor beta chains derived from one specimen sequenced in a study of OX40 agonist ivuxolimab in advanced cancers. Measured with immunoSEQ multiplex PCR; TCRdb has only the in-frame clones, and not every one. In the table there are more than 40,000 clones, roughly 90% of which are singletons. Sequenced material: CD4+ or CD8+ T cells sorted from blood, taken in a trial of the OX40 agonist ivuxolimab. Source of these receptors: an adult with an advanced solid tumor such as melanoma, head and neck, liver or kidney cancer.

The genes are TRBV5-1 and TRBJ2-1, with a possible D match to TRBD2 (7 bases). V lost 4 bases and J 4 bases, leaving 15 bases between the germline ends. Germline V lookup: CDR1 SGHRS, CDR2 YFSETQ. The CDR3 runs 15 residues. The DNA for the CDR3 is TGCGCCAGCAGCCCGGGGGGCAGCGCTTACAATGAGCAGTTCTTC. As protein: CASSPGGSAYNEQFF. Combining the CDR3 with reference TRBV5-1 and TRBJ2-1 gives the whole variable domain KAGVTQTPRYLIKTRGQQVTLSCSPISGHRSVSWYQQTPGQGLQFLFEYFSETQRNKGNFPGRFSGRQFSNSRSEMNVSTLELGDSALYLCASSPGGSAYNEQFFGPGTRLTVL.

The chain links TRBV7-9 to TRBJ2-3, with TRBD1 matching over 8 bases. This CDR3 region has 16 residues. The V segment lost 5 bases and the J segment 3 bases; nucleotides outside the gene matches: 10. Looked up from germline, CDR1 is SEHNR and CDR2 is FQNEAQ (reference sequence). Written as DNA, the CDR3 is TGTGCCAGCAGCCCCCCCGACAGGGGTATGACAGATACGCAGTATTTT. Its translation is CASSPPDRGMTDTQYF.

The genes are TRBV4-1 and TRBJ1-2; 7 bases agree with TRBD1. Germline loops: CDR1 MGHRA, CDR2 YSYEKL. The CDR3 is 15 amino acids. V was clipped by 2 bases and J by 4 bases; unmatched bases: 7. The CDR3 DNA is TGCGCCAGCAGCCAAATTGACAGGGTTACCTATGGCTACACCTTC. Its translation is CASSQIDRVTYGYTF.

The rearrangement uses TRBV2 and TRBJ1-3; D may be TRBD1 (6 bases). V lost 1 base and J lost 0, with 10 bases in between. CDR3 length: 16 amino acids. Germline V gene sequence: CDR1 SNHLY, CDR2 FYNNEI. In DNA form, the CDR3 reads TGTGCCAGCAGTGAAGTAGTAGGGGGCTCTGGAAACACCATATATTTT. Protein product: CASSEVVGGSGNTIYF.

V is TRBV4-1 and J is TRBJ1-5; TRBD1 might be the D (6 bases). The CDR3 loop spans 15 amino acids. The germline gives CDR1 MGHRA, CDR2 YSYEKL. V lost 1 base, J lost 4 bases, and 11 bases lay in between. The CDR3 is CASSQVPGANQPQHF. DNA for the CDR3: TGCGCCAGCAGCCAAGTTCCGGGGGCGAATCAGCCCCAGCATTTT.

V gene TRBV7-2 combines with J gene TRBJ1-2; no clear D gene. V was cut by 2 bases and J by 3 bases, with 22 bases left in between. The CDR3 has 18 amino acids. Germline values: CDR1 SGHTA, CDR2 FQGNSA. The CDR3 region is CASSLLPPVAAKDYGYTF. Written as DNA, the CDR3 is TGTGCCAGCAGCTTATTACCCCCCGTGGCCGCTAAAGACTATGGCTACACCTTC.

The V gene is TRBV7-9, the J gene TRBJ1-1; TRBD1 is a possible D gene (5 bases). V was trimmed by 5 bases and J by 4 bases, leaving 14 bases between them. Germline values: CDR1 SEHNR, CDR2 FQNEAQ (reference sequence). The CDR3 has 14 residues. The CDR3 DNA follows: TGTGCCAGCAGCAGCGCCAGGGAGGGCACTGAAGCTTTCTTT. Residues: CASSSAREGTEAFF.

This chain connects TRBV7-9 to TRBJ2-2; D gene ambiguous. Trimming took 4 bases from V and 4 from J, leaving 10 bases between them. Germline values: CDR1 SEHNR, CDR2 FQNEAQ (reference sequence). This CDR3 comprises 14 residues. This chain's CDR3 is CASSSRWGTGELFF. The DNA of the CDR3 is TGTGCCAGCAGCTCTAGGTGGGGCACCGGGGAGCTGTTTTTT.

The genes are TRBV6-1 and TRBJ2-5; the D is unclear. Trimming removed 2 bases at V and 2 bases at J, with 9 bases between. Germline V gene sequence: CDR1 MNHNS, CDR2 SASEGT. CDR3 size: 14 residues. CDR3 coding DNA: TGTGCCAGCAGTGAAATCAACAGTCAAGAGACCCAGTACTTC. Amino acid sequence: CASSEINSQETQYF.

The J gene is TRBJ2-7, the V gene TRBV5-1; tentatively, D is TRBD2 (5 bases). CDR3 length: 15 residues. Trimming stripped 5 bases from V and 0 bases from J, with 15 bases between. Germline V gene sequence: CDR1 SGHRS, CDR2 YFSETQ. DNA of the CDR3: TGCGCCAGCAGAAGAGGGTTAGAGAGCTCCTACGAGCAGTACTTC. It encodes CASRRGLESSYEQYF.

V and J are TRBV4-3 and TRBJ2-1; D is ambiguous. Looked up from germline, CDR1 is LGHNA and CDR2 is YSLEER. The CDR3 covers 15 residues. V lost 0 bases, J lost 6 bases, and 12 bases lay in between. DNA for the CDR3: TGCGCCAGCAGCCAAGAACCGCGCCGCCTCAATGAGCAGTTCTTC. Amino acids: CASSQEPRRLNEQFF.

V usage is TRBV5-6 and J usage is TRBJ1-1, with D uncertain. V lost 0 bases and J 2 bases, leaving 5 bases between the germline ends. In germline, CDR1 is SGHDT, CDR2 YYEEEE. CDR3 length: 13 residues. The CDR3 nucleotides are TGTGCCAGCAGCTTGGGAGACAACACTGAAGCTTTCTTT. Protein sequence: CASSLGDNTEAFF.

The V call is TRBV19, the J call TRBJ2-7; TRBD1 matches at 8 bases. The length of the CDR3 is 13 residues. The germline gives CDR1 LNHDA, CDR2 SQIVND (reference sequence). Trimming took 5 bases from V and 5 from J; bases not matched to a gene: 5. The CDR3 DNA is TGTGCCAGTAGTCTCGGACAGGGCCACGAGCAGTACTTC. Encoded protein: CASSLGQGHEQYF. The full variable domain, its missing parts supplied by reference TRBV19 and TRBJ2-7, is DGGITQSPKYLFRKEGQNVTLSCEQNLNHDAMYWYRQDPGQGLRLIYYSQIVNDFQKGDIAEGYSVSREKKESFPLTVTSAQKNPTAFYLCASSLGQGHEQYFGPGTRLTVT.

The gene calls are TRBV7-9 and TRBJ2-1; 7 positions agree with TRBD2. This CDR3 is 17 amino acids long. With 4 bases clipped from V and 3 bases from J, the junction kept 12 bases outside the gene matches. Germline V gives CDR1 SEHNR, CDR2 FQNEAQ (reference sequence). This chain's CDR3 is CASSSQERRERYNEQFF. In DNA form, the CDR3 reads TGTGCCAGCAGCTCCCAGGAGCGGCGGGAGCGCTACAATGAGCAGTTCTTC.

V is TRBV27 and J is TRBJ2-3; 9 nucleotides line up with TRBD1. Germline assignment: CDR1 MNHEY and CDR2 SMNVEV (reference sequence). The V and J ends lost 5 bases and 1 base, in that order; junction bases with no gene match: 4. The CDR3 spans 15 residues. DNA of the CDR3: TGTGCCAGCAGTCCCCGGACAGGGGGCACAGATACGCAGTATTTT. Translating gives CASSPRTGGTDTQYF.